This is a list of T cell receptor beta chains from one sample in a study of somatic mutations in cytotoxic T cells in rheumatoid arthritis. Generated by immunoSEQ multiplex PCR, the TCRdb table keeps only in-frame clones and is missing some. The table lists some 10,000 clones, just over 90% of them singletons. Sequencing was carried out using CD8+ T cells sorted from blood. These TCRs come from a woman younger than 35 with rheumatoid arthritis. Each CDR3 is given with its conserved first and last residue. The D gene is left open where the match is weak. Clone size is not always given. Where it is, it says once, few, many or a class for expanded clones.

CDR3aa: CASSAGLAPTYEQYF; CDR3nt: TGTGCCAGCAGCGCGGGGTTGGCCCCGACCTACGAGCAGTACTTC; j_gene: TRBJ2-7; abundance: once; d_gene: .; v_gene: TRBV9
CDR3aa: CASSPFSFRVAGLYEQYF; CDR3nt: TGTGCCAGCAGCCCGTTCTCATTTCGGGTAGCGGGACTTTACGAGCAGTACTTC; j_gene: TRBJ2-7; abundance: .; d_gene: TRBD2; v_gene: TRBV28
CDR3aa: CASSDSGQGAMGNQPQHF; CDR3nt: TGTGCCAGCAGTGACTCGGGACAGGGGGCGATGGGCAATCAGCCCCAGCATTTT; j_gene: TRBJ1-5; abundance: .; d_gene: TRBD1; v_gene: TRBV25-1
CDR3aa: CASSSLPGTGRGYGYTF; CDR3nt: TGTGCCAGCAGCTCGTTGCCCGGGACAGGGAGGGGCTATGGCTACACCTTC; j_gene: TRBJ1-2; abundance: .; d_gene: TRBD1; v_gene: TRBV7-9
CDR3aa: CASSLVPSEGFVNEQFF; CDR3nt: TGTGCTAGCAGCTTAGTCCCATCGGAGGGGTTTGTCAATGAGCAGTTCTTC; j_gene: TRBJ2-1; abundance: .; d_gene: .; v_gene: TRBV7-7
CDR3aa: CASSAEGGFSDEQYF; CDR3nt: TGCGCCAGCAGCGCAGAGGGGGGGTTCTCTGACGAGCAGTACTTC; j_gene: TRBJ2-7; abundance: .; d_gene: .; v_gene: TRBV5-1
CDR3aa: CASSAEGARANEQFF; CDR3nt: TGTGCCAGCAGCGCGGAGGGGGCCCGGGCCAATGAGCAGTTCTTC; j_gene: TRBJ2-1; abundance: .; d_gene: .; v_gene: TRBV9
CDR3aa: CASSEYREMSEKLFF; CDR3nt: TGTGCCAGCAGTGAATACCGGGAAATGAGTGAAAAACTGTTTTTT; j_gene: TRBJ1-4; abundance: .; d_gene: .; v_gene: TRBV25-1
CDR3aa: CASSLGRTYEQYF; CDR3nt: TGTGCCAGCAGTTTAGGCAGGACCTACGAGCAGTACTTC; j_gene: TRBJ2-7; abundance: .; d_gene: .; v_gene: TRBV27
CDR3aa: CASSLGQGLAGELFF; CDR3nt: TGTGCCAGCAGTCTAGGACAGGGGCTTGCCGGGGAGCTGTTTTTT; j_gene: TRBJ2-2; abundance: .; d_gene: TRBD1; v_gene: TRBV6-4
CDR3aa: CASSRQGGTIMNTEAFF; CDR3nt: TGTGCCAGCAGCCGACAGGGGGGAACTATTATGAACACTGAAGCTTTCTTT; j_gene: TRBJ1-1; abundance: .; d_gene: TRBD1; v_gene: TRBV7-2